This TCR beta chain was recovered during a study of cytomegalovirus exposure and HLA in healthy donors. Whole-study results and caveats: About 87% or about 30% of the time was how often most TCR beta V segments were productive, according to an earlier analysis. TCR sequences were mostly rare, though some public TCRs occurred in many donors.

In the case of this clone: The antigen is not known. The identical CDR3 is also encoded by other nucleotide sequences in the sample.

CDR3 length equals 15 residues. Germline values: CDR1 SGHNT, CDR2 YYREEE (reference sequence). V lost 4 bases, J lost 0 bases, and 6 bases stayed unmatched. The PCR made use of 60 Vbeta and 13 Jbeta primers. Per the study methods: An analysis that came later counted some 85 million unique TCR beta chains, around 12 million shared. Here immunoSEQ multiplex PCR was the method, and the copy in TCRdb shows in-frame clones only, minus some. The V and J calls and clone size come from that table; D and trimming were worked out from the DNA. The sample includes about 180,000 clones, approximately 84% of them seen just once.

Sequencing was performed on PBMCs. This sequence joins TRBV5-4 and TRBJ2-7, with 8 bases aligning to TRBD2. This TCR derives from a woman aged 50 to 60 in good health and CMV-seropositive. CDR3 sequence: CASSLLAGSSYEQYF. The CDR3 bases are TGTGCCAGCAGCCTCCTAGCGGGCTCCTCCTACGAGCAGTACTTC.